What follows are 21 T cell receptor beta chains derived from one specimen sequenced in a study of CD8 T cells in ankylosing spondylitis. TCRdb reanalysed the 5' RACE reads using MiXCR and keeps one entry per CDR3 protein. The sample records a few hundred thousand distinct CDR3 sequences, approximately 7.3% being singletons. Study-wide points: A TCR beta motif of eight highly homologous variants appeared characteristic of ankylosing spondylitis blood.

These receptors lack a known antigen. Material for sequencing was blood, either unsorted or a sorted T cell fraction (not recorded which). Receptors were obtained from a male donor with ankylosing spondylitis.

In its sample, this clonotype was seen a few times. The chain recombines TRBV10-3 with TRBJ2-2; D possibly corresponds to TRBD1 (5 bases). CDR3 length equals 15 residues. Per the germline V gene, CDR1 is ENHRY and CDR2 is SYGVKD. Trimming removed 3 bases at V and 3 bases at J, with 11 bases between. The chain's CDR3 is CAISDQGLYTGELFF. The CDR3 nucleotides read TGTGCCATCAGTGATCAGGGCCTATACACCGGGGAGCTGTTTTTT.

Many counts were recorded for this clonotype. The chain has TRBV29-1 and TRBJ1-2; the match to TRBD1 covers 9 bases. The CDR3 spans 12 residues. The V segment lost 4 bases and the J segment 8 bases; nucleotides outside the gene matches: 5. Germline V gives CDR1 SQVTM, CDR2 ANQGSEA. The DNA of the CDR3 is TGCAGCGTTGTCAATACAGGGGGCGGCTACACCTTC. It codes for CSVVNTGGGYTF.

The chain links TRBV6-1 to TRBJ2-7, with 10 bases lining up with TRBD1. Germline V gene lookup returns CDR1 MNHNS and CDR2 SASEGT. The CDR3 extends over 15 amino acids. Losses at the gene ends were 6 bases for V and 3 bases for J; bases not matched to a gene: 8. CDR3 region: CASSPPGTGDYEQYF. Here the CDR3 DNA reads TGTGCCAGCAGCCCACCCGGGACAGGGGACTACGAGCAGTACTTC.

In this sample, this clonotype turned up many times. The chain is built from TRBV9 and TRBJ2-3; 9 nucleotides align to TRBD2. The CDR3 sequence is 16 residues long. From germline, CDR1 is SGDLS and CDR2 YYNGEE. Germline trimming cut 6 bases from V and 4 bases from J; bases unmatched to any gene: 12. The CDR3 reads CASNQEAGGPADTQYF. CDR3 nucleotides: TGTGCCAGCAACCAAGAAGCGGGGGGTCCCGCAGATACGCAGTATTTT. Looking up the rest from reference TRBV9 and TRBJ2-3 gives the full variable domain: DSGVTQTPKHLITATGQRVTLRCSPRSGDLSVYWYQQSLDQGLQFLIQYYNGEERAKGNILERFSAQQFPDLHSELNLSSLELGDSALYFCASNQEAGGPADTQYFGPGTRLTVL.

This clonotype came up a few times. The genes are TRBV27 and TRBJ2-1; D not resolved. The length of the CDR3 is 18 residues. Germline V gene lookup returns CDR1 MNHEY and CDR2 SMNVEV (reference sequence). Trimming removed 7 bases at V and 6 bases at J, with 28 bases between. This CDR3 is CASNLPPPWAWVVNEQFF. The CDR3 region has the DNA TGTGCCAGCAACCTACCCCCACCATGGGCGTGGGTAGTCAATGAGCAGTTCTTC.

This clonotype was seen at least ten times. The V and J genes are TRBV9 and TRBJ2-1, with 7 bases aligning to TRBD2. With V trimmed by 3 bases and J by 0 bases, 3 bases remained unmatched. The CDR3 loop spans 15 amino acids. Germline assignment: CDR1 SGDLS and CDR2 YYNGEE. Written as DNA, the CDR3 is TGTGCCAGCAGCGCTAGCGGTAGCTCCTACAATGAGCAGTTCTTC. The encoded protein is CASSASGSSYNEQFF.

Ten or more counts support this clonotype. This chain uses TRBV20-1 with TRBJ1-5; tentative D call: TRBD1 (5 bases). V was clipped by 2 bases and J by 0 bases, with 17 bases between them. The CDR3 totals 17 residues. Germline V CDR1 and CDR2: DFQATT, SNEGSKA (reference sequence). The CDR3 loop is CSARPQVRTHSNQPQHF. CDR3 coding DNA: TGCAGTGCTAGACCCCAGGTGCGGACACATAGCAATCAGCCCCAGCATTTT.

This clonotype was detected ten times or more. V gene TRBV28 combines with J gene TRBJ1-6; D possibly corresponds to TRBD1 (6 bases). V was trimmed by 3 bases and J by 15 bases, leaving 18 bases between them. Germline lookup yields CDR1 MDHEN and CDR2 SYDVKM. CDR3 length: 14 amino acids. The CDR3 protein is CASSFGDTLSGLHF. The CDR3 coding sequence is TGTGCCAGCAGTTTTGGGGACACCTTATCCGGCCTCCACTTT.

This clonotype came up many times. The chain is built from TRBV5-6 and TRBJ1-1, with 7 bases aligning to TRBD1. Germline V lookup: CDR1 SGHDT, CDR2 YYEEEE. J was trimmed by 4 bases and V by 5 bases; bases with no gene match: 2. The CDR3 extends over 12 amino acids. CDR3 sequence: CASSRQGTEAFF. Here the CDR3 DNA reads TGTGCCAGCAGTCGACAGGGCACTGAAGCTTTCTTT. Filled out from reference TRBV5-6 and TRBJ1-1, the complete variable domain reads DAGVTQSPTHLIKTRGQQVTLRCSPKSGHDTVSWYQQALGQGPQFIFQYYEEEERQRGNFPDRFSGHQFPNYSSELNVNALLLGDSALYLCASSRQGTEAFFGQGTRLTVV.

This chain's CDR3 is CASSQQPNTGELFF. The DNA for the CDR3 is TGTGCCAGCAGCCAACAGCCGAACACCGGGGAGCTGTTTTTT. The J gene is TRBJ2-2, the V gene TRBV4-2; D gene uncertain. The ends were cut back, 2 bases at V and 0 bases at J, with 4 bases in the middle. The germline CDR1 and CDR2 sequences are LGHNA and YNFKEQ. This CDR3 has 14 residues.

This clonotype was counted only a few times. The V gene is TRBV4-3, the J gene TRBJ2-7; 10 nucleotides match TRBD2. V shed 1 base and J 2 bases; nucleotides not matched to a gene: 2. Germline CDR1 LGHNA, CDR2 YSLEER. The CDR3 runs to 15 residues. CDR3 sequence reads: CASSQGLAGPYEQYF. In nucleotides, the CDR3 is TGCGCCAGCAGCCAAGGACTAGCGGGCCCCTACGAGCAGTACTTC.

This clonotype has only a few counts. V usage is TRBV18 and J usage is TRBJ2-4; D is possibly TRBD1 (6 bases). The CDR3 is made up of 16 amino acids. Germline CDR1 reads KGHSH; CDR2 reads LQKENI. The V and J ends lost 1 base and 1 base respectively, with 11 bases between them. Written as DNA, the CDR3 is TGTGCCAGCTCACCACGGGCAGGGGCGGCCAAAAACATTCAGTACTTC. Translation gives CASSPRAGAAKNIQYF.

This clonotype came up many times. The chain links TRBV24-1 to TRBJ2-1; D uncertain. This CDR3 contains 12 residues. Germline V gives CDR1 KGHDR, CDR2 SFDVKD. V was cut by 7 bases and J by 10 bases, with 13 bases left in between. The CDR3 spells CATRGNGGEQFF. The CDR3 nucleotides are TGTGCCACCAGGGGGAATGGCGGCGAGCAGTTCTTC.

This clonotype appeared a few times. This rearrangement joins TRBV7-6 to TRBJ2-3; the D gene is possibly TRBD2 (5 bases). The CDR3 length is 13 residues. The germline V and J ends were trimmed by 5 bases and 3 bases, with 9 bases remaining between them. Germline loops: CDR1 SGHVS, CDR2 FNYEAQ. CDR3 bases: TGTGCCAGCAGCCCGAGACTAACAGATACGCAGTATTTT. This gives the protein CASSPRLTDTQYF.

The sample holds many counts of this clonotype. The V gene is TRBV5-1, the J gene TRBJ1-4; a possible D gene is TRBD1 (6 bases). Germline loops: CDR1 SGHRS, CDR2 YFSETQ. V was clipped by 4 bases and J by 8 bases, with 15 bases between them. The CDR3 runs 14 residues. CDR3 sequence reads: CASSLGQWEEKLFF. CDR3 DNA sequence: TGCGCCAGCAGCCTTGGACAGTGGGAGGAAAAACTGTTTTTT. Full variable domain (missing parts from reference TRBV5-1 and TRBJ1-4): KAGVTQTPRYLIKTRGQQVTLSCSPISGHRSVSWYQQTPGQGLQFLFEYFSETQRNKGNFPGRFSGRQFSNSRSEMNVSTLELGDSALYLCASSLGQWEEKLFFGSGTQLSVL.

This clonotype was picked up many times. CDR3 amino acids: CASSFHSGGDTDTQYF. The CDR3 nucleotides read TGTGCCAGCAGCTTTCATAGCGGGGGGGACACAGATACGCAGTATTTT. The V call is TRBV7-9, the J call TRBJ2-3; 11 nucleotides match TRBD2. CDR3 length equals 16 residues. V dropped 3 bases and J dropped 2; count of bases not matched to a gene: 4. CDR1 and CDR2 (germline): SEHNR, FQNEAQ (reference sequence).

The sample holds a few counts of this clonotype. V is TRBV7-6 and J is TRBJ2-7; possible D gene TRBD1, 5 bases. Trimming removed 0 bases at V and 3 bases at J, with 15 bases between. CDR3 length: 16 residues. CDR1 and CDR2 (germline): SGHVS, FNYEAQ. The CDR3 sequence: CASSLAHAGLGYEQYF. The CDR3 DNA reads as TGTGCCAGCAGCTTAGCGCATGCAGGGTTGGGCTACGAGCAGTACTTC.

This clonotype has only a few counts. The gene calls are TRBV12-3 or TRBV12-4 and TRBJ2-7; 11 bases match TRBD1. Unmatched junction bases numbered 5, after V lost 7 bases and J lost 3 bases. This CDR3 comprises 14 residues. The CDR3 is CASTPGQGGYEQYF. The DNA for the CDR3 is TGTGCCAGCACCCCGGGACAGGGGGGCTACGAGCAGTACTTC.

This rearrangement joins TRBV6-2 or TRBV6-3 to TRBJ1-5; perhaps TRBD1 as D (6 bases). The CDR3 has 14 residues. The germline V gene has CDR1 MNHEY and CDR2 SVGEGT. V lost 2 bases and J 6 bases, leaving 11 bases between the germline ends. The CDR3: CASSYNRATQPQHF. CDR3 in DNA: TGTGCCAGCAGTTACAACAGGGCGACTCAGCCCCAGCATTTT.

This clonotype was seen at least ten times. V is TRBV7-9 and J is TRBJ1-3, with D uncertain. Trimming left V 5 bases short and J 0 bases short, with 11 bases between. Germline V gene data show CDR1 as SEHNR and CDR2 as FQNEAQ (reference sequence). There are 15 residues in the CDR3. The CDR3 DNA is TGTGCCAGCAGCCCCCAAGGGTCCTCTGGAAACACCATATATTTT. Its translation: CASSPQGSSGNTIYF.

This clonotype was seen repeatedly, ten times or more. This chain links TRBV6-2 or TRBV6-3 with TRBJ2-1, with 8 nucleotides matching TRBD1. CDR3 length equals 15 residues. The J segment lost 2 bases and the V segment lost 2 bases, leaving 2 bases of the junction unmatched. CDR1 and CDR2 from the germline V gene are MNHEY and SVGEGT. The CDR3 DNA reads as TGTGCCAGCAGTTACCTACAGGGGGCCTACAATGAGCAGTTCTTC. Translating it yields CASSYLQGAYNEQFF.